This T cell receptor (beta chain) was found in a study of blood T cell repertoires in COVID-19 (dated by TCRdb to 2020 to 2021). Broadly, across the study: The collaborator samples originated in the United States, Italy and Spain and spanned the acute and convalescent phases of COVID-19. The material from the prospective study consisted of cDNA or gDNA derived from T cells, B-cell-depleted T cells, or PBMCs. Deeply sampled blood TCRbeta repertoires from subjects exposed to, actively infected with, or recovered from COVID-19 were included in the dataset. The repertoires were made available in a free public database intended to serve as a resource for research on the immune response to SARS-CoV-2. Samples were obtained from the ongoing ImmuneRACE study (first 160 participants) and from over 1,000 subjects provided by 6 global collaborators. A de-identified subject ID, COVID-19 status, age in years and sex were almost always included in the sample metadata. HLA class I and class II types, where available, came from metadata supplied by the sample provider rather than from assay-based typing. Overall results and qualifications from the work: The quantity of clinical and demographic metadata differed by source and by participant and was supplied without curation.

The immunoSEQ Assay, a bias-controlled multiplex PCR, was used to amplify TCRbeta CDR3 regions from genomic DNA. The original pipeline was this. The number of nucleated cells in each sample was estimated from the amplification of reference gene primers within the assay. To quantify the absolute abundance of each unique TCRbeta CDR3 rearrangement, sequence reads were collapsed and filtered. Productive Simpson clonality was computed per sample as the square root of Simpson's diversity index over productive rearrangements. TCRdb stores this immuneACCESS table with in-frame sequences only. Part of the clones is absent; in the studies checked, under half of the shortfall reflects unresolved V genes, and no reason is known for the rest. The V and J calls and clone size are taken from that table; D and trimming were inferred from the DNA. This sample lists around 300,000 clones; approximately 88% were detected once. Clones ranked in the top ten supply 1.7% of the sample.

Enrolling through a virtual design, the prospective study's participants ranged in age from roughly 18 to 90 years and lived across about two dozen United States geographic areas. In the prospective study, cohorts were assigned on the basis of participant-reported clinical history obtained from a screening survey and a study questionnaire. For ImmuneRACE Cohort 3, a participant was defined as recovered based on two consecutive negative NP/OP PCR tests, clearance by a healthcare professional, or resolution of symptoms. Mobile phlebotomists in the prospective study collected whole blood, serum and a nasopharyngeal or oropharyngeal swab from every participant. Prospective study participants could optionally give additional blood draws and questionnaires over an approximately two-month period. Blood samples from the prospective study were shipped frozen or at room temperature prior to DNA extraction.

On this clone: It has no known antigen specificity. The input lacks base qualities; no much larger clone sits a single base away.

The origin of this receptor is a woman in her 40s who had recovered from COVID-19. Material for sequencing was PBMCs or T cells enriched from blood (not recorded which).

The nucleotide sequence is given as TGTGCCAGCAGTGAGTCCAGGGGGATCGGGGAGCTGTTTTTT. It translates to CASSESRGIGELFF. In this chain, TRBV2 is recombined with TRBJ2-2, and TRBD1 aligns with 7 junction nucleotides. Per the germline V gene, SNHLY is the CDR1 and FYNNEI is the CDR2. The CDR3 holds 14 amino acids from the cysteine to the phenylalanine. Of all the DNA, just the CDR3 is kept, 42 bases in frame from base 1. The junction shows trimming of 3 bases on V and 7 bases on J, and the gene matches do not reach 5 bases of it.